The clone carrying this TCR beta chain showed up just once. J lost 1 base, V lost 10 bases, and 7 bases had no gene match. This CDR3 contains 14 residues. The V gene's germline CDR1 is SNHLY and CDR2 FYNNEI. The method was immunoSEQ multiplex PCR; TCRdb's version includes in-frame clones alone and lacks a portion of them. Among some 360,000 clones listed, roughly nine tenths were seen once. The data belong to a study of blood T cell repertoires in COVID-19. This chain connects TRBV2 to TRBJ1-1, with 9 bases aligning to TRBD1. Sequenced input: peripheral blood. The TCR comes from a woman aged 55-75 years with COVID-19, enrolled during active disease. CDR3 nucleotide sequence: TGTGCCATACGACAGGGGGTTGAGAACACTGAAGCTTTCTTT. It translates to CAIRQGVENTEAFF.